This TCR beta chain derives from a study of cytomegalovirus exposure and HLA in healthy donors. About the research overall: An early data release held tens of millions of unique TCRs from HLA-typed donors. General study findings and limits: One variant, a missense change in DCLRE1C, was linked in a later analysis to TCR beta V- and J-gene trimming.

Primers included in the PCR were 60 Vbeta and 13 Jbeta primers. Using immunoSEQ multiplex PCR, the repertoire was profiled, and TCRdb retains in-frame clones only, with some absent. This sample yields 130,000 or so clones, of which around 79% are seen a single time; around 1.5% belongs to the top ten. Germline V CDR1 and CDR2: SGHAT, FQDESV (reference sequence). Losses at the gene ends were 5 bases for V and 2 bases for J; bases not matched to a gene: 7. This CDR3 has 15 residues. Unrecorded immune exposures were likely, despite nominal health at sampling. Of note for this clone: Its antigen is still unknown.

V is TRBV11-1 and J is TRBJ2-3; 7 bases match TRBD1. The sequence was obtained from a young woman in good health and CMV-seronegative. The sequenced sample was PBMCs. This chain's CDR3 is CASSPWTGITDTQYF. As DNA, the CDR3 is TGTGCCAGCAGCCCATGGACAGGAATCACAGATACGCAGTATTTT.